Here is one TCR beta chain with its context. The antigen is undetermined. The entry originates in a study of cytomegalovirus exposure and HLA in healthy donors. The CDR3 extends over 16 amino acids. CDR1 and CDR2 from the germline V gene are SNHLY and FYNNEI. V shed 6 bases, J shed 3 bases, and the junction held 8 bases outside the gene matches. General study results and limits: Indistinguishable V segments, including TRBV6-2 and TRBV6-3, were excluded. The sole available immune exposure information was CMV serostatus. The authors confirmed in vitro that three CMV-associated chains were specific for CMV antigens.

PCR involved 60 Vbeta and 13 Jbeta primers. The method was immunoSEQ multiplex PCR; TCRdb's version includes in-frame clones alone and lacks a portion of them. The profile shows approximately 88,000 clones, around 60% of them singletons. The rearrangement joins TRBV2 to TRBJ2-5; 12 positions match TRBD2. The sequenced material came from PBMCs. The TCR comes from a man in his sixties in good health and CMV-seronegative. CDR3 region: CASSFQRLAGEETQYF. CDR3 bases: TGTGCCAGCAGCTTCCAGAGACTAGCGGGGGAAGAGACCCAGTACTTC.